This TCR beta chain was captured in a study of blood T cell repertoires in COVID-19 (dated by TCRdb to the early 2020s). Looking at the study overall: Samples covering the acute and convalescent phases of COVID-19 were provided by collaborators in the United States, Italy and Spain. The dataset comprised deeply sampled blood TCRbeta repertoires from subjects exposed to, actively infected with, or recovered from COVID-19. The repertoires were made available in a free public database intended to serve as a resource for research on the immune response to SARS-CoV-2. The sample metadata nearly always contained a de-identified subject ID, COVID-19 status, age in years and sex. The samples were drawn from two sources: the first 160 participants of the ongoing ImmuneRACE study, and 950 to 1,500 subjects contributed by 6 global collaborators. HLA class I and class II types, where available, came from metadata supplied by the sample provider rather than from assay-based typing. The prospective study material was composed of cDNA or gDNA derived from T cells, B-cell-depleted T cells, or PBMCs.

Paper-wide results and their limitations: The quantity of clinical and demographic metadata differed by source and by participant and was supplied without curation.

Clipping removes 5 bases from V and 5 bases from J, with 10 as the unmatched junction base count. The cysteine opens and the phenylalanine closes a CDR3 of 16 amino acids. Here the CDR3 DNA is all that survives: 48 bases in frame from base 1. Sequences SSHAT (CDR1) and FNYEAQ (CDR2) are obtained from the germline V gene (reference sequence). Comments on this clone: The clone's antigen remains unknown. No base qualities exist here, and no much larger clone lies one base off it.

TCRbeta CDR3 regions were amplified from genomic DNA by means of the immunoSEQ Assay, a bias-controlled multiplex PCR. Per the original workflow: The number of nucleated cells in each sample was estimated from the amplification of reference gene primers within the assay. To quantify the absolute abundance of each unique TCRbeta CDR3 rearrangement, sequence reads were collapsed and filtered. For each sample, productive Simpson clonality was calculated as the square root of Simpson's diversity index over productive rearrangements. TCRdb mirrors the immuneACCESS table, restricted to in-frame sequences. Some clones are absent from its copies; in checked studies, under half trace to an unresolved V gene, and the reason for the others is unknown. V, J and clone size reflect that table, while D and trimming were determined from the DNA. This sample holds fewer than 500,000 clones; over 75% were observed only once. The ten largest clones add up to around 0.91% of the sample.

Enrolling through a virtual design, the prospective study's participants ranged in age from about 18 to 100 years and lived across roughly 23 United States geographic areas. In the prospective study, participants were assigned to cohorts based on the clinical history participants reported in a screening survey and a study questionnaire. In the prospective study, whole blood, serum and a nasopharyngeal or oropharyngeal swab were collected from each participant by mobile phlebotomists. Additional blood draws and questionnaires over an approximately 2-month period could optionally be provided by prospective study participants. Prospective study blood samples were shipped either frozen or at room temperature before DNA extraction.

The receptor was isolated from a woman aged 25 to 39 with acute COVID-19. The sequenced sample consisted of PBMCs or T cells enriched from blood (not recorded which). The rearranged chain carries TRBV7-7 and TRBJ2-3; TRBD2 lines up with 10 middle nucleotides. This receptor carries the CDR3 CASSKDSGGPGDTQYF. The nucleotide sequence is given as TGTGCCAGCAGCAAGGATAGCGGGGGGCCAGGAGATACGCAGTATTTT.